A single sample is the source of the 2 T cell receptor beta chains below, sequenced in a study of breast tumors, draining lymph nodes, adjacent tissues. TCRdb reanalysed the multiplex PCR reads using MiXCR and keeps one entry per CDR3 protein. The sample has 60,000 to 75,000 distinct CDR3 sequences; 57% are singletons. The sequenced material came from breast tumor tissue. The receptor set was obtained from a female donor with breast cancer. Some clones in this sample may be carry-over from other donors' samples.

The chain has TRBV6-5 and TRBJ2-6, with a tentative D call TRBD2 (6 bases). Per the germline V gene, CDR1 is MNHEY and CDR2 is SVGAGI. The ends were cut back, 5 bases at V and 4 bases at J, with 9 bases in the middle. CDR3 length: 14 residues. CDR3 bases: TGTGCCAGCAGTCGACTAGTCGGGGCCAACGTCCTGACTTTC. This encodes CASSRLVGANVLTF.

V gene TRBV14 combines with J gene TRBJ1-6, with 7 bases identical to TRBD1. V lost 2 bases and J lost 13; bases outside the gene matches: 8. CDR3 length equals 14 residues. Germline loops: CDR1 SGHDN, CDR2 FVKESK. The CDR3 region has the DNA TGTGCCAGCAGCCAATGGGAGAGGGGGCGGCCCCTCCACTTT. This gives the protein CASSQWERGRPLHF.